This paragraph covers one T cell receptor beta chain sequence. This receptor's antigen is unknown. No clone much larger than this one lies a single base away; base qualities are absent. Trimming takes 5 bases off V and 3 bases off J; junction bases not matched to a gene: 13. CDR3 length: 18 amino acids, cysteine to phenylalanine. The CDR3 DNA has 54 bases and is translated from base 1. Sequences MDHEN (CDR1) and SYDVKM (CDR2) are obtained from the germline V gene. These data come from a study of blood T cell repertoires in COVID-19 (dated by TCRdb to about 2020). Background for the entire study: Samples covering the acute and convalescent phases of COVID-19 were provided by collaborators in the United States, Italy and Spain. Subjects who had been exposed to COVID-19, were actively infected with it, or had recovered from it provided the deeply sampled blood TCRbeta repertoires that made up the dataset. The repertoires were released in a freely available public database intended as a resource for research on the immune response to SARS-CoV-2. Where available, HLA class I and class II types were obtained from metadata supplied by the sample provider rather than from assay-based typing. The prospective study material was composed of cDNA or gDNA derived from T cells, B-cell-depleted T cells, or PBMCs. Samples were obtained from the ongoing ImmuneRACE study (first 160 participants) and from 1,200 or so subjects provided by 6 global collaborators. Nearly every sample came with metadata listing a de-identified subject ID, COVID-19 status, age in years and sex.

The paper's findings and limits, for the study overall: How much clinical and demographic metadata was included differed by source and by participant, and the metadata was provided uncurated.

TCRbeta CDR3 regions were amplified from genomic DNA by means of the immunoSEQ Assay, a bias-controlled multiplex PCR. Processing in the source paper ran as follows. Nucleated cell counts per sample were estimated from amplification of reference gene primers within the assay. To quantify the absolute abundance of each unique TCRbeta CDR3 rearrangement, sequence reads were collapsed and filtered. For each sample, productive Simpson clonality was calculated by taking the square root of Simpson's diversity index across productive rearrangements. TCRdb took this table from immuneACCESS and kept in-frame rearrangements with V and J called. Such tables lack part of the clones; where checked against another copy, unresolved V genes explain under half of the gap, and the rest is unexplained. That table supplies the V and J calls and clone size; D and trimming were determined from the DNA. The sample data list about 280,000 clones, and around four fifths of these were observed just once. Approximately 10% of the sample belongs to the ten largest clones.

Another Seattle source contributed samples from volunteer blood donors who had recovered from COVID-19. The collaborating institutions used their own protocols to collect whole blood in K2EDTA tubes. For TCRbeta analysis, collaborator samples were shipped as frozen whole blood, as isolated PBMCs, or as DNA extracted from either sample type. This clonotype was sampled from a woman in her forties or fifties who had recovered from COVID-19. Sequences were obtained from peripheral blood. The chain is assembled from TRBV28 and TRBJ2-2; the junction holds 9 bases that match TRBD1. The sequenced DNA is TGTGCCAGCAGTACCAGATACCGGGACAGGGAGTACACCGGGGAGCTGTTTTTT. It encodes CASSTRYRDREYTGELFF.